These 21 T cell receptor beta chains were sequenced from one sample in a study of blood T cell repertoires in COVID-19. The data were produced by immunoSEQ multiplex PCR, yet TCRdb's version contains in-frame clones alone and is incomplete. The sample yields approximately 50,000 clones, more than 80% seen once. Sequenced input: peripheral blood. Receptors originate from a man in his sixties with acute or convalescent COVID-19.

The chain employs TRBV5-4 and TRBJ1-4; 9 bases fit TRBD1. In germline, CDR1 is SGHNT, CDR2 YYREEE (reference sequence). The CDR3 totals 14 residues. With 4 bases clipped from V and 5 bases from J, the junction kept 3 bases outside the gene matches. The CDR3 reads CASSPGTGNEKLFF. The CDR3 bases are TGTGCCAGCAGCCCCGGGACAGGGAATGAAAAACTGTTTTTT.

The J gene is TRBJ2-7, the V gene TRBV28, with unresolved D. Germline loops: CDR1 MDHEN, CDR2 SYDVKM. The V end was cut by 3 bases, the J end by 1 base, with 10 bases between. This CDR3 has 14 residues. This chain's CDR3 is CASSFSRSSYEQYF. The CDR3 coding sequence is TGTGCCAGCAGTTTCTCTCGGTCATCCTACGAGCAGTACTTC.

This sequence joins TRBV18 and TRBJ1-6; perhaps TRBD1 as D (5 bases). Trimming took off 3 bases at V and 7 bases at J, with 16 bases between the two ends. Germline V gene sequence: CDR1 KGHSH, CDR2 LQKENI. The CDR3 extends over 16 amino acids. The CDR3 is CASSPTLAGMNSPLHF. The CDR3 bases are TGTGCCAGCTCACCTACTTTGGCAGGGATGAATTCACCCCTCCACTTT.

The chain joins TRBV28 to TRBJ1-4, with 7 bases that match TRBD1. From germline, CDR1 is MDHEN and CDR2 SYDVKM. After removal of 6 bases from V and 8 bases from J, the junction contained 9 bases not matched to a gene. The length of the CDR3 is 14 residues. CDR3 sequence (DNA): TGTGCCAGCAGGAGGGGGCAGTCCAACGAAAAACTGTTTTTT. This sequence encodes CASRRGQSNEKLFF. Together with reference TRBV28 and TRBJ1-4, the CDR3 gives the full variable domain: DVKVTQSSRYLVKRTGEKVFLECVQDMDHENMFWYRQDPGLGLRLIYFSYDVKMKEKGDIPEGYSVSREKKERFSLILESASTNQTSMYLCASRRGQSNEKLFFGSGTQLSVL.

This rearrangement joins TRBV27 to TRBJ2-3; 8 nucleotides agree with TRBD1. Germline V gene data show CDR1 as MNHEY and CDR2 as SMNVEV (reference sequence). V was pared by 5 bases and J by 6 bases, with 7 bases of the junction left unmatched. This CDR3 is built from 14 residues. CDR3 DNA sequence: TGTGCCAGCAGTCGCCAGGGGGCCGTCGATACGCAGTATTTT. It codes for CASSRQGAVDTQYF.

The V and J genes are TRBV5-1 and TRBJ1-4; TRBD1 might be the D (5 bases). Germline V lookup: CDR1 SGHRS, CDR2 YFSETQ. V shed 1 base and J shed 7 bases, with 8 bases lying between them. This CDR3 comprises 13 residues. The CDR3 loop is CASSLYRGEKLFF. The CDR3 DNA reads as TGCGCCAGCAGCTTGTATAGGGGTGAAAAACTGTTTTTT.

The chain joins TRBV5-6 to TRBJ1-3, with D tentatively TRBD1 (6 bases). Looked up from germline, CDR1 is SGHDT and CDR2 is YYEEEE. The CDR3 loop spans 16 amino acids. The V gene lost 5 bases and the J gene lost 1 base, with 16 bases spanning the gap. CDR3 coding DNA: TGTGCCAGCAGTCCCGGGACAAGATATTCTGGAAACACCATATATTTT. Its translation is CASSPGTRYSGNTIYF.

V gene TRBV5-1 combines with J gene TRBJ2-1, with D perhaps matching TRBD1 (6 bases). The CDR3 spans 15 residues. V shed 4 bases and J shed 2 bases, with 13 bases lying between them. Germline CDR1 is SGHRS and CDR2 is YFSETQ. CDR3 nucleotides: TGCGCCAGCAGCGTACGGACAGCCACCTACAATGAGCAGTTCTTC. The encoded protein is CASSVRTATYNEQFF.

The chain carries TRBV5-5 and TRBJ2-1, with 11 bases aligning to TRBD2. Germline V gene sequence: CDR1 SGHKS, CDR2 YYEKEE (reference sequence). V trimming: 4 bases; J trimming: 7 bases; junction bases outside the gene matches: 7. The CDR3 has 15 residues. For the CDR3, the DNA is TGTGCCAGCAGCCCCACTAGCGGGAGATATAATGAGCAGTTCTTC. It is translated as CASSPTSGRYNEQFF.

This clone showed up just once. V is TRBV18 and J is TRBJ1-4; 7 bases match TRBD1. The CDR3 is 15 amino acids. Unmatched junction bases numbered 9, after V lost 6 bases and J lost 5 bases. Looked up from germline, CDR1 is KGHSH and CDR2 is LQKENI. This CDR3 reads CASSPSTGQNEKLFF. In DNA form, the CDR3 reads TGTGCCAGCTCGCCATCGACAGGGCAGAATGAAAAACTGTTTTTT. Full variable domain (rest looked up from reference TRBV18 and TRBJ1-4): NAGVMQNPRHLVRRRGQEARLRCSPMKGHSHVYWYRQLPEEGLKFMVYLQKENIIDESGMPKERFSAEFPKEGPSILRIQQVVRGDSAAYFCASSPSTGQNEKLFFGSGTQLSVL.

The V gene is TRBV2, the J gene TRBJ1-2; 7 nucleotides align to TRBD1. The length of the CDR3 is 11 residues. CDR1 SNHLY and CDR2 FYNNEI come from the germline V gene. V dropped 11 bases and J dropped 5; count of bases not matched to a gene: 5. The CDR3 sequence is CAGRGRYGYTF. The CDR3 bases are TGTGCCGGAAGGGGGCGGTATGGCTACACCTTC.

This clone was found a few times. The rearrangement joins TRBV19 to TRBJ2-6, with D unresolved. This CDR3 is built from 16 residues. Trimming shortened V by 5 bases and J by 4 bases, and 15 bases separated the two germline ends. The germline V gene has CDR1 LNHDA and CDR2 SQIVND (reference sequence). The chain's CDR3 is CASSPGEKTGANVLTF. The CDR3, as DNA: TGTGCCAGTAGTCCTGGAGAAAAAACCGGGGCCAACGTCCTGACTTTC.

In its sample, this clone was seen a few times. CDR3 sequence (DNA): TGTGCCAGCAGTGACCTAGCGGGAGGAGGGAGTACGCAGTATTTT. It codes for CASSDLAGGGSTQYF. V is TRBV2 and J is TRBJ2-3; 11 bases are a match to TRBD2. The CDR3 runs to 15 residues. Trimming at V came to 3 bases and at J to 8 bases, leaving 7 bases not matched to a gene. Germline V gene data show CDR1 as SNHLY and CDR2 as FYNNEI.

The CDR3 bases are TGTGCCAGCAGCCCTCCTTCCGGGACTAGCGGGATTTCCTACAATGAGCAGTTCTTC. This codes for CASSPPSGTSGISYNEQFF. The chain is built from TRBV28 and TRBJ2-1; 13 bases agree with TRBD2. Per germline, CDR1 MDHEN and CDR2 SYDVKM. The junction had 12 bases not matched to a gene; V was cut back by 6 bases and J by 1 base. CDR3 length equals 19 residues.

The V and J genes are TRBV29-1 and TRBJ1-1; D possibly corresponds to TRBD1 (5 bases). The V gene lost 1 base and the J gene lost 6 bases, with 15 bases spanning the gap. The germline V gene encodes CDR1 SQVTM and CDR2 ANQGSEA. There are 14 residues in the CDR3. CDR3 coding DNA: TGCAGCGTTGAAGGGGCCCGGGGGGAGGCTGAAGCTTTCTTT. It translates to CSVEGARGEAEAFF.

CDR3 in amino acids: CASSAGQGIGETQYF. For the CDR3, the DNA is TGCGCCAGCAGTGCCGGACAAGGGATCGGAGAGACCCAGTACTTC. The gene calls are TRBV10-1 and TRBJ2-5; weak D call: TRBD1 (5 bases). The germline CDR1 and CDR2 sequences are WNHNN and SYGVQD (reference sequence). The CDR3 totals 15 residues. V shed 4 bases and J shed 4 bases, with 16 bases lying between them.

This clone appeared a few times. This chain uses TRBV10-1 with TRBJ2-7; the match to TRBD2 covers 7 bases. Trimming at V came to 0 bases and at J to 7 bases, leaving 3 bases not matched to a gene. Germline V gene lookup returns CDR1 WNHNN and CDR2 SYGVQD (reference sequence). CDR3 length: 13 residues. The CDR3 DNA follows: TGCGCCAGCAGTGAGTCGCCCGGGGGGGAGCAGTACTTC. This encodes CASSESPGGEQYF.

The chain couples TRBV2 to TRBJ2-2, with D possibly matching TRBD2 (5 bases). Trimming cost V 8 bases and J 4 bases, with 11 bases left between them. The germline CDR1 and CDR2 sequences are SNHLY and FYNNEI. This CDR3 comprises 13 residues. Here the CDR3 reads CASRDFSTGELFF. The CDR3 DNA follows: TGTGCCAGCCGGGATTTCTCCACCGGGGAGCTGTTTTTT.

J is TRBJ1-1 and V is TRBV5-1; D perhaps matches TRBD1 (6 bases). There are 20 residues in the CDR3. V was pared by 8 bases and J by 4 bases, with 36 bases between. In germline, CDR1 is SGHRS, CDR2 YFSETQ. The CDR3 DNA is TGCGCCAGTGTAGATGGGGGCGCGGGCTGGTACGGGACCTCACTCACTGAAGCTTTCTTT. It yields the protein CASVDGGAGWYGTSLTEAFF.

The chain uses TRBV2 and TRBJ1-6, with 8 bases that match TRBD1. CDR1 is SNHLY and CDR2 is FYNNEI in the germline V gene. This CDR3 is 14 amino acids long. With 4 bases clipped from V and 8 bases from J, the junction kept 4 bases outside the gene matches. The CDR3 DNA sequence: TGTGCCAGCAGTGCAGGGGGCGGTTATTCACCCCTCCACTTT. Its protein product is CASSAGGGYSPLHF.

Concerning this clone itself: The junction shows a germline mismatch at one end, possibly a read error. J is TRBJ1-5 and V is TRBV5-1; the D gene is possibly TRBD1 (5 bases). The CDR3 covers 13 residues. Germline V CDR1 and CDR2: SGHRS, YFSETQ. The CDR3 is CTSSLGVGEPQHF. The CDR3 DNA reads TGCACCAGCAGCTTGGGAGTAGGGGAGCCCCAGCATTTT.